Listed below are T cell receptor beta chains from one sample, sequenced in a study of blood T cell repertoires in COVID-19. The protocol was immunoSEQ multiplex PCR, while the TCRdb copy is restricted to in-frame clones and leaves out a portion. This sample carries about 270,000 clones, roughly 86% of them seen once, and the ten largest clones take approximately 2.5%. Material: PBMCs or T cells enriched from blood (not recorded which). These receptor sequences come from a woman in her late teens or twenties who had recovered from COVID-19. Each CDR3 is given with its conserved first and last residue. Each record gives: CDR3 DNA, CDR3 protein, V gene, D gene, J gene, clone size. A D gene is named only where the DNA matches it firmly. For some rows the clone size is stated as once, few or many, or as a class when expanded; others skip it.

TGTGCCAGTAGGACTACAGGGGCGGGCAATCAGCCCCAGCATTTT CASRTTGAGNQPQHF TRBV19 TRBD1 TRBJ1-5 few
TGTGCCAGCAGTTTATCGAGCGGTCCCTTGGTATGGAACATTCAGTACTTC CASSLSSGPLVWNIQYF TRBV28 - TRBJ2-4 -
TGTGCCAGCAGCCGACTAGCGGGAGGCGGTGAGCAGTTCTTC CASSRLAGGGEQFF TRBV6-5 TRBD2 TRBJ2-1 -
TGTGCCAGCAGTAGGGGGGACAGGGACTTAGAGACCCAGTACTTC CASSRGDRDLETQYF TRBV25-1 TRBD1 TRBJ2-5 -
TGTGCCAGCAGTTCCCGACAGGGCGGGCAGCCCCAGCATTTT CASSSRQGGQPQHF TRBV28 TRBD1 TRBJ1-5 -
TGTGCCAGCAGCCCCACAGGAAGTAGACTCTCCAGCTCTGGAAACACCATATATTTT CASSPTGSRLSSSGNTIYF TRBV7-9 - TRBJ1-3 -
TGCAGCGTTGACTATCGGCTAGCATTCAATGAGCAGTTCTTC CSVDYRLAFNEQFF TRBV29-1 - TRBJ2-1 -
TGTGCCTGGAGTGTAGGACTTGCGGGACTAGGCTACGAGCAGTACTTC CAWSVGLAGLGYEQYF TRBV30 TRBD2 TRBJ2-7 -
TGTGCCAGCTCACATGGACAGGGGAGAGATGAGCAGTTCTTC CASSHGQGRDEQFF TRBV18 TRBD1 TRBJ2-1 -
TGCGCCAGCAGCCGGGGGACTCCAAACCAAGAGACCCAGTACTTC CASSRGTPNQETQYF TRBV5-1 - TRBJ2-5 -
TGTGCCCAAGCGGGAGGGGGGGCCAACGTCCTGACTTTC CAQAGGGANVLTF TRBV30 TRBD2 TRBJ2-6 -
TGTGCCACCAGCAGAGTTGAGGGGACGGGACAGGACCTCAATCAGCCCCAGCATTTT CATSRVEGTGQDLNQPQHF TRBV15 TRBD1 TRBJ1-5 once
TGTGCCACCAGCCGGGGGGGTACGCGAAAAGGAGAGCAGTACTTC CATSRGGTRKGEQYF TRBV15 TRBD2 TRBJ2-7 -
TGTGCCAGCGATAAGACTGGTTTCAATGAGCAGTTCTTC CASDKTGFNEQFF TRBV7-9 - TRBJ2-1 once
TGTGCCAGCAGCTTAGAAAGGACAGGGCCGGAGAACACTGAAGCTTTCTTT CASSLERTGPENTEAFF TRBV7-6 TRBD1 TRBJ1-1 -
TGTGCCAGCAGTTTATGGAGGGACTCGTACGAGCAGTACTTC CASSLWRDSYEQYF TRBV28 - TRBJ2-7 -
TGTGCCAGCAAGGCGCCGGACAGGGGCCACGAGCAGTACTTC CASKAPDRGHEQYF TRBV6-5 TRBD1 TRBJ2-7 once
TGTGCCAGCAGCTCACCGGGACAGAGCTACGAGCAGTACTTC CASSSPGQSYEQYF TRBV13 TRBD1 TRBJ2-7 -
TGTGCCAGCAGCTTACAGGGCTTGGGTTATAATTCACCCCTCCACTTT CASSLQGLGYNSPLHF TRBV28 - TRBJ1-6 -
TGTGCCAGCAGAATGGGGCCCCAAGAGACCCAGTACTTC CASRMGPQETQYF TRBV11-3 - TRBJ2-5 -
TGTGCCAGCAGTTACGGCGACTGGGGAGGGGGATACAATGAGCAGTTCTTC CASSYGDWGGGYNEQFF TRBV6-2/TRBV6-3 - TRBJ2-1 -
TGTGCCACCAGCACCAAAATCTCTGGGGCCAACGTCCTGACTTTC CATSTKISGANVLTF TRBV15 - TRBJ2-6 few
TGTGCCAGTAGTCCCGGACAGGGGACCTACAATGAGCAGTTCTTC CASSPGQGTYNEQFF TRBV19 TRBD1 TRBJ2-1 few
TGCGCCAGAATCAAATGGGGACTAGGGCGTAATGAGCAGTTCTTC CARIKWGLGRNEQFF TRBV23-1 TRBD2 TRBJ2-1 -
TGCGCCAGCAGTTCCCCTCAGACAGGGGATGATGAAAAACTGTTTTTT CASSSPQTGDDEKLFF TRBV23-1 TRBD1 TRBJ1-4 once
TGCGCCAGCAGCTTGGGCGCGGCGGGAGGGCCTTCAGATACGCAGTATTTT CASSLGAAGGPSDTQYF TRBV4-1 TRBD2 TRBJ2-3 -
TGCGCCAGCAGCTTGGATGGCAGTGCAACTAATGAAAAACTGTTTTTT CASSLDGSATNEKLFF TRBV5-1 - TRBJ1-4 -
TGTGCCAGCAGTTACCGGACAGGGGAAGGGTATGGCTACACCTTC CASSYRTGEGYGYTF TRBV6-2/TRBV6-3 TRBD1 TRBJ1-2 -
TGTGCCTGGAGTCCGGGACAGGGGGCATATTCACCCCTCCACTTT CAWSPGQGAYSPLHF TRBV30 TRBD1 TRBJ1-6 few
TGTGCCAGTAGCACGACAGGGGACCACTACGAGCAGTACTTC CASSTTGDHYEQYF TRBV19 TRBD1 TRBJ2-7 -
TGTGCCAGCAGTCGGTGGGGACTAGCGGAGAGCTCCTACGAGCAGTACTTC CASSRWGLAESSYEQYF TRBV6-2/TRBV6-3 TRBD2 TRBJ2-7 -
TGTGCCAGCAGCTTCGACAGAAACTATGGCTACACCTTC CASSFDRNYGYTF TRBV11-2 - TRBJ1-2 -
TGTGCCAGCATCGACGGCGGGGGGGCCTCCAATGAGCAGTTCTTC CASIDGGGASNEQFF TRBV3-1/TRBV3-2 TRBD2 TRBJ2-1 -
TGTGCCAGCAGCCAAGATTGGGGGAGGGGATTCGGAAACACTGAAGCTTTCTTT CASSQDWGRGFGNTEAFF TRBV3-1/TRBV3-2 - TRBJ1-1 -
TGCGCCAGCAGCCAAGGTTGGACTCACACAGATACGCAGTATTTT CASSQGWTHTDTQYF TRBV4-3 - TRBJ2-3 -
TGCGCCAGCAGCCGAGGGACAGGGGGCTATGAGCAGTTCTTC CASSRGTGGYEQFF TRBV4-1 TRBD1 TRBJ2-1 -
TGCGCCAGCAGCCAAACTCCAGGGACGGGGGGGGCTTTCTTT CASSQTPGTGGAFF TRBV4-1 - TRBJ1-1 few
TGTGCCAGCAGACCCACAGGGACAGGGGAAAAACTGTTTTTT CASRPTGTGEKLFF TRBV27 TRBD1 TRBJ1-4 few
TGTGCCAGCAGTTTAACAGGGGCCACTGAAGCTTTCTTT CASSLTGATEAFF TRBV27 TRBD1 TRBJ1-1 few
TGCGCCAGCAGCCAGGTTCCCGGGACTAGCGGGGGTCGTCAGTTCTTC CASSQVPGTSGGRQFF TRBV4-1 TRBD2 TRBJ2-1 -
TGCGCCAGCAGCCAAGGGGGCTCTTCCTACGAGCAGTACTTC CASSQGGSSYEQYF TRBV4-1 - TRBJ2-7 -
TGCAGTGCTAGTTTGGCCAGGGAAATGTGGGGCGTATACACCTTC CSASLAREMWGVYTF TRBV20-1 - TRBJ1-2 -
TGTGCCAGCAGTTTATCGGGACTAGCCCCGGGAGCGTACGAGCAGTACTTC CASSLSGLAPGAYEQYF TRBV27 TRBD2 TRBJ2-7 -
TGTGCCAGCAGCTTAGATACAGGGAGTATCGAGCAGTACTTC CASSLDTGSIEQYF TRBV7-2 - TRBJ2-7 -
TGTGCCACCAGTGACCAATACGGGTTCGGCTACACCTTC CATSDQYGFGYTF TRBV24-1 - TRBJ1-2 -
TGTGCCAGCAGCCGTCAGGGGGGCTACGAGCAGTACTTC CASSRQGGYEQYF TRBV7-9 - TRBJ2-7 -